This TCR beta chain was sequenced for a study of blood T cell repertoires in COVID-19. Sequencing was performed with immunoSEQ multiplex PCR; in TCRdb, only in-frame clones are kept and a portion is missing. Of some 50,000 clones in the sample, less than 90% were seen once. A few counts support this clone. The sequenced material came from peripheral blood. This receptor was obtained from a middle-aged man with acute or convalescent COVID-19.

DNA for the CDR3: TGTGCCAGCAGTGGCCGGGACAGGGGATCAGACGAGCAGTACTTC. It specifies CASSGRDRGSDEQYF. The rearrangement uses TRBV2 and TRBJ2-7, with TRBD1 matching over 10 bases. There are 15 residues in the CDR3. Germline V gene lookup returns CDR1 SNHLY and CDR2 FYNNEI. V shed 4 bases and J 5 bases; nucleotides not matched to a gene: 8.